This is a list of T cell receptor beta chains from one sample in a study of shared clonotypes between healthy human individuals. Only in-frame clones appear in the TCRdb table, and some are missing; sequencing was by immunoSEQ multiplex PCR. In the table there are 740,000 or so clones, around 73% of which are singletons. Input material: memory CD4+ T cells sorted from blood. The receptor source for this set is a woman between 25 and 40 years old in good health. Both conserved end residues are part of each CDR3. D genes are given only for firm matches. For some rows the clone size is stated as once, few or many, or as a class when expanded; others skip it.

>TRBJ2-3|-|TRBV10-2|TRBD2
TGCGCCAGCAGTAATATAGCGGGGACCCCCACAGATACGCAGTATTTT
CASSNIAGTPTDTQYF
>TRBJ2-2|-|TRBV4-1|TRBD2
TGCGCCAGCAGCCAAGAGGGCCTAGCGGGAGAGGGCACCGGGGAGCTGTTTTTT
CASSQEGLAGEGTGELFF
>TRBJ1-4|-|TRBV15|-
TGTGCCACCAGCAGAGATCGGTTTAGCGCAACTAATGAAAAACTGTTTTTT
CATSRDRFSATNEKLFF
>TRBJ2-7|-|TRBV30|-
TGTGCCTGGAGCCCCCAGGGCACCTACGAGCAGTACTTC
CAWSPQGTYEQYF
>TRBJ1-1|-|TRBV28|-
TGTGCCAGCAGTCTACAGATGAACACTGAAGCTTTCTTT
CASSLQMNTEAFF
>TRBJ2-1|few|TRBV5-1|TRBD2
TGCGCCAGCAGCCCCTCTAGCGGGGGTTACAATGAGCAGTTCTTC
CASSPSSGGYNEQFF
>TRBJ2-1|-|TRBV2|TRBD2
TGTGCCAGCAGTTCATCATCAGCGGGAGGGCAGTTCTTC
CASSSSSAGGQFF
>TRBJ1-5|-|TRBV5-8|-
TGTGCCAGCAGCTCGGACGGGGGTAGAGGGCAGCCCCAGCATTTT
CASSSDGGRGQPQHF
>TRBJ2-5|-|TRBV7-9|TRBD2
TGTGCCAGCAGCTTATCTGGGACTAGCGGGAGGTCCCAAGAGACCCAGTACTTC
CASSLSGTSGRSQETQYF
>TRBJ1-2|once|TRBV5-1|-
TGCGCCAGCAGCCCCAGCGGTAACTATGGCTACACCTTC
CASSPSGNYGYTF
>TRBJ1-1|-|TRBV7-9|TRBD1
TGTGCCAGCAGCCGTCCCACAGGGGTGACTGAAGCTTTCTTT
CASSRPTGVTEAFF
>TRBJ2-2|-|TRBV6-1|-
TGTGCCAGCAGTGTGGGTAGGAACACCGGGGAGCTGTTTTTT
CASSVGRNTGELFF
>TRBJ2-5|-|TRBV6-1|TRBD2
TGTGCCAGTAGCGGGAGCCAAGAGACCCAGTACTTC
CASSGSQETQYF
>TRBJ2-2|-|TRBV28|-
TGTGCCAGCAGTTTAAACACCGGGGAGCTGTTTTTT
CASSLNTGELFF
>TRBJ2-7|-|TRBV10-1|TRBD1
TGCGCCAGCAGTCGGGACAGGGGATACGAGCAGTACTTC
CASSRDRGYEQYF
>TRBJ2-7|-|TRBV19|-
TGTGCCAGTAGTATAGGAGCCAGATCCTACGAGCAGTACTTC
CASSIGARSYEQYF
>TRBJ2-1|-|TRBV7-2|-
TGTGCCAGCAGCTTATTTGGAGCGTACGTTGGAAATGAGCAGTTCTTC
CASSLFGAYVGNEQFF
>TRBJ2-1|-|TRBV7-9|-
TGTGCCAGCAGCTTAGAGGGGTGGGAGCAGTTCTTC
CASSLEGWEQFF
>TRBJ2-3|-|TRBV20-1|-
TGCAGTGCTAGAAGGCAAGATACGCAGTATTTT
CSARRQDTQYF
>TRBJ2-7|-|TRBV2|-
TGTGCAACCTATGAGGGGGGCCCCCTCTACGAGCAGTACTTC
CATYEGGPLYEQYF
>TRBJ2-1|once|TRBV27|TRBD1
TGTGCCAGCGGATACCGGGACAGGGTAGGAAATGAGCAGTTCTTC
CASGYRDRVGNEQFF
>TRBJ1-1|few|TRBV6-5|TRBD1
TGTGCCAGCAGTTTCGGACAGGGGGCGGCTGGCACTGAAGCTTTCTTT
CASSFGQGAAGTEAFF
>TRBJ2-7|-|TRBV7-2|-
TGTGCCAGCAGCCCTTACTACTCCTACGAGCAGTACTTC
CASSPYYSYEQYF
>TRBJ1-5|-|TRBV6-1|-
TGTGCCAGCAGCCGACAGGATCAGCCCCAGCATTTT
CASSRQDQPQHF
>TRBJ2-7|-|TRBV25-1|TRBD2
TGTGCCAGCAGCGCCCCCGGGACTAGCGGGAGTTACGAGCAGTACTTC
CASSAPGTSGSYEQYF
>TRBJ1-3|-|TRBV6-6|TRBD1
TGTGCCAGCAACGGACAGGGGACTGGAAACACCATATATTTT
CASNGQGTGNTIYF
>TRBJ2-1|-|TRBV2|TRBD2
TGTGCCAGCCGCACCAACGGGGGGGGCCTGAATGAGCAGTTCTTC
CASRTNGGGLNEQFF
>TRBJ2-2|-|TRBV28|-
TGTGCCAGCAGTTTTCAGCGGTTCACCGGGGAGCTGTTTTTT
CASSFQRFTGELFF
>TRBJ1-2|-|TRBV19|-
TGTGCCAGTAGTATTCCAGTCGCGAGCGGCTACACCTTC
CASSIPVASGYTF
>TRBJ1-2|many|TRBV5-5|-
TGTGCCAGCGCGGCCCTCTATGGCTACACCTTC
CASAALYGYTF
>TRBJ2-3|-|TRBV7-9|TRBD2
TGTGCCAGCAGCTTAGAGACTAGCCCTACCGCGGATACGCAGTATTTT
CASSLETSPTADTQYF